These 3 T cell receptor beta chains came from one sample sequenced in a study of cytomegalovirus exposure and HLA in healthy donors. PCR used 60 Vbeta primers and 13 Jbeta primers. Using immunoSEQ multiplex PCR, the repertoire was profiled, and TCRdb retains in-frame clones only, with some absent. The sample has fewer than 120,000 clones; 79% are singletons. The sample comprised PBMCs. These receptors were obtained from a young man in good health and CMV-seropositive.

The V gene is TRBV28, the J gene TRBJ1-5; no clear D gene. With 3 bases removed from V and 2 bases from J, the gap between germline ends came to 11 bases. Germline CDR1 reads MDHEN; CDR2 reads SYDVKM. The CDR3 is made up of 15 amino acids. In DNA form, the CDR3 reads TGTGCCAGCAGTTTTGGCAGCCGGGGCAATCAGCCCCAGCATTTT. Amino acid sequence: CASSFGSRGNQPQHF. The variable domain in full, completed from reference TRBV28 and TRBJ1-5, reads DVKVTQSSRYLVKRTGEKVFLECVQDMDHENMFWYRQDPGLGLRLIYFSYDVKMKEKGDIPEGYSVSREKKERFSLILESASTNQTSMYLCASSFGSRGNQPQHFGDGTRLSIL.

The rearrangement joins TRBV7-3 to TRBJ2-1; TRBD2 aligns across 10 bases. The ends lost 2 bases at V and 0 bases at J; junction bases unmatched: 1. The CDR3 length is 16 residues. Per the germline V gene, CDR1 is SGHTA and CDR2 is FQGTGA. The CDR3 is CASSLLAGASYNEQFF. The CDR3 DNA reads as TGTGCCAGCAGCTTACTAGCGGGGGCCTCCTACAATGAGCAGTTCTTC.

J is TRBJ1-3 and V is TRBV7-9; D remains unclear. The V end was cut by 2 bases, the J end by 0 bases, with 11 bases between. CDR3 length: 16 amino acids. Germline values: CDR1 SEHNR, CDR2 FQNEAQ (reference sequence). This CDR3 is CASSLHGPNSGNTIYF. In DNA, the CDR3 is TGTGCCAGCAGCTTACACGGTCCGAACTCTGGAAACACCATATATTTT.